This entry lists 30 T cell receptor beta chains sequenced from one sample in a study of blood T cell repertoires in COVID-19. Only in-frame clones appear in the TCRdb table, and some are missing; sequencing was by immunoSEQ multiplex PCR. The sample consists of about 250,000 clones, around 87% of them appearing once. What was sequenced was PBMCs or T cells enriched from blood (not recorded which). These receptors all come from a woman in her fifties or sixties who had recovered from COVID-19.

This clone was seen once. V gene TRBV7-2 combines with J gene TRBJ2-5; D may be TRBD2 (5 bases). The CDR3 sequence is 14 residues long. The V gene's germline CDR1 is SGHTA and CDR2 FQGNSA. With 2 bases removed from V and 4 bases from J, the gap between germline ends came to 11 bases. The CDR3 loop is CASSLIRAGETQYF. CDR3 DNA sequence: TGTGCCAGCAGCTTAATTAGGGCGGGAGAGACCCAGTACTTC.

V is TRBV7-2 and J is TRBJ2-5; TRBD2 is a possible D gene (6 bases). Germline loops: CDR1 SGHTA, CDR2 FQGNSA. Trimming cost V 4 bases and J 4 bases, with 16 bases left between them. There are 15 residues in the CDR3. The CDR3 loop is CASSSRAGLRETQYF. The CDR3 region has the DNA TGTGCCAGCAGCTCCCGGGCGGGGCTACGAGAGACCCAGTACTTC.

This chain connects TRBV21-1 to TRBJ1-4. TRBV21-1 is a pseudogene locus. This CDR3 is built from 12 residues. The CDR3 loop is CASSILNEKLFF. CDR3 nucleotides: TGTGCCAGCAGCATCCTTAATGAAAAACTGTTTTTT.

The V call is TRBV14, the J call TRBJ1-6; D call uncertain. The CDR3 is 15 amino acids. V was cut by 1 base and J by 1 base, with 5 bases left in between. Germline V gene data show CDR1 as SGHDN and CDR2 as FVKESK. This CDR3 reads CASSQGRSYNSPLHF. CDR3 bases: TGTGCCAGCAGCCAAGGGAGATCCTATAATTCACCCCTCCACTTT.

The chain joins TRBV7-3 to TRBJ1-6, with TRBD1 matching over 9 bases. Unmatched junction bases numbered 7, after V lost 3 bases and J lost 10 bases. The CDR3 runs to 15 residues. The V gene's germline CDR1 is SGHTA and CDR2 FQGTGA. CDR3 nucleotide sequence: TGTGCCAGCAGCTTGTACAGGGGGCTCAACTCACCCCTCCACTTT. This gives the protein CASSLYRGLNSPLHF.

The chain joins TRBV11-2 to TRBJ2-7, with TRBD2 identical over 8 bases. The V and J ends lost 2 bases and 2 bases, in that order; junction bases with no gene match: 2. Per the germline V gene, CDR1 is SGHAT and CDR2 is FQNNGV. This CDR3 has 14 amino acids. CDR3 amino acids: CASSLTSGTYEQYF. CDR3 nucleotides: TGTGCCAGCAGCTTAACTAGCGGAACCTACGAGCAGTACTTC.

In nucleotides, the CDR3 is TGTGCCAGCATAGCAGTCATGAACACTGAAGCTTTCTTT. Protein product: CASIAVMNTEAFF. V and J are TRBV2 and TRBJ1-1; D ambiguous. V lost 7 bases, J lost 0 bases, and 9 bases lay in between. The CDR3 is 13 residues long. Germline loops: CDR1 SNHLY, CDR2 FYNNEI.

The rearrangement joins TRBV6-4 to TRBJ2-1; possible D gene TRBD1, 5 bases. The CDR3 is made up of 15 amino acids. V lost 2 bases and J 9 bases, leaving 17 bases between the germline ends. Germline V gene data show CDR1 as MRHNA and CDR2 as SNTAGT. The CDR3 reads CASSDTPGHGSEQFF. The CDR3 nucleotides are TGTGCCAGCAGTGACACCCCCGGACACGGCTCTGAGCAGTTCTTC.

V is TRBV28 and J is TRBJ2-1, with D unclear. The CDR3 is made up of 16 amino acids. Trimming shortened V by 5 bases and J by 1 base, and 15 bases separated the two germline ends. CDR1 is MDHEN, CDR2 SYDVKM, per germline. The CDR3 sequence is CASSPPGSRSYNEQFF. CDR3 sequence (DNA): TGTGCCAGCAGTCCACCAGGTTCCCGTTCCTACAATGAGCAGTTCTTC.

The J gene is TRBJ1-1, the V gene TRBV9; D remains ambiguous. CDR1 is SGDLS, CDR2 YYNGEE, per germline. Deletions cut 6 bases from V and 0 bases from J, with 9 bases between. The CDR3 loop spans 13 amino acids. The CDR3 DNA reads as TGTGCCAGCAACCCGACACTGAACACTGAAGCTTTCTTT. It encodes CASNPTLNTEAFF.

This clone came up once. V is TRBV7-2 and J is TRBJ2-1; 9 positions agree with TRBD2. There are 16 residues in the CDR3. The V and J ends lost 5 bases and 0 bases, in that order; junction bases with no gene match: 5. The germline CDR1 and CDR2 sequences are SGHTA and FQGNSA. The CDR3 DNA sequence: TGTGCCAGCAGCATATATAGCGGGAGCTCCTACAATGAGCAGTTCTTC. This codes for CASSIYSGSSYNEQFF.

J is TRBJ2-1 and V is TRBV3-1 (or the pseudogene TRBV3-2); no firm D call. The CDR3 totals 12 residues. Germline V gene lookup returns CDR1 LGHDT and CDR2 YNNKEL (reference sequence). V shed 1 base and J shed 9 bases, with 7 bases lying between them. The CDR3 loop reads CASSQGLVEQFF. The CDR3 DNA reads TGTGCCAGCAGCCAAGGACTTGTTGAGCAGTTCTTC.

The gene calls are TRBV11-3 and TRBJ2-1; 8 nucleotides agree with TRBD1. This CDR3 has 15 amino acids. Germline assignment: CDR1 SGHNT and CDR2 YENEEA. The ends lost 4 bases at V and 4 bases at J; junction bases unmatched: 6. For the CDR3, the DNA is TGTGCCAGCAGCTCGGGGACAGGCTATTACAATGAGCAGTTCTTC. Amino acid sequence: CASSSGTGYYNEQFF.

This clone was recorded only once. The chain carries TRBV15 and TRBJ2-7; 7 bases are shared with TRBD2. Germline CDR1 and CDR2: LNHNV and YYDKDF (reference sequence). This CDR3 has 15 residues. J lost 4 bases, V lost 5 bases, and 11 bases had no gene match. The CDR3 spells CATSPRNSGSYEQYF. CDR3 nucleotides: TGTGCCACCAGCCCACGAAATAGCGGGTCGTACGAGCAGTACTTC.

This chain connects TRBV4-2 to TRBJ1-1; TRBD1 matches at 7 bases. Germline assignment: CDR1 LGHNA and CDR2 YNFKEQ. The ends lost 0 bases at V and 7 bases at J; junction bases unmatched: 14. The CDR3 loop spans 17 amino acids. CDR3 region: CASSQDLTGQRRNEAFF. The CDR3 DNA follows: TGTGCCAGCAGCCAAGATCTAACGGGACAGAGAAGGAATGAAGCTTTCTTT.

The CDR3 region is CASTLQGGSYEQYF. The CDR3 region has the DNA TGTGCCAGCACCCTCCAAGGGGGCTCCTACGAGCAGTACTTC. The chain couples TRBV3-1 (or the pseudogene TRBV3-2) to TRBJ2-7, with a possible D match to TRBD1 (6 bases). V was shortened by 7 bases and J by 0 bases, with 13 bases between the two germline ends. This CDR3 comprises 14 residues. CDR1 is LGHDT and CDR2 is YNNKEL in the germline V gene (reference sequence).

A single count supports this clone. This chain links TRBV30 with TRBJ1-1; tentative D call: TRBD1 (5 bases). Germline V gives CDR1 GTSNPN, CDR2 SVGIG (reference sequence). This CDR3 is built from 16 residues. Trimming took off 0 bases at V and 1 base at J, with 15 bases between the two ends. Here the CDR3 DNA reads TGTGCCTGGAGTGTACGGGGGGGGTCGGGGAACACTGAAGCTTTCTTT. Protein: CAWSVRGGSGNTEAFF. The variable domain in full, completed from reference TRBV30 and TRBJ1-1, reads SQTIHQWPATLVQPVGSPLSLECTVEGTSNPNLYWYRQAAGRGLQLLFYSVGIGQISSEVPQNLSASRPQDRQFILSSKKLLLSDSGFYLCAWSVRGGSGNTEAFFGQGTRLTVV.

V and J are TRBV4-2 and TRBJ1-1; a possible D gene is TRBD1 (5 bases). The CDR3 is 16 amino acids. V shed 1 base and J shed 6 bases, with 18 bases lying between them. CDR1 LGHNA and CDR2 YNFKEQ come from the germline V gene. CDR3 protein: CASSQAGGAASPEAFF. CDR3 sequence (DNA): TGTGCCAGCAGCCAAGCCGGGGGTGCCGCGAGCCCTGAAGCTTTCTTT.

This sequence joins TRBV27 and TRBJ2-2, with 10 bases matching TRBD2. CDR1 is MNHEY, CDR2 SMNVEV, per germline (reference sequence). V trimming: 6 bases; J trimming: 3 bases; junction bases outside the gene matches: 7. There are 16 residues in the CDR3. The CDR3 here is CASRKREGLYTGELFF. CDR3 coding DNA: TGTGCCAGCAGGAAGCGGGAGGGCCTGTACACCGGGGAGCTGTTTTTT.

The chain links TRBV5-1 to TRBJ2-2; the D gene is possibly TRBD1 (5 bases). Germline values: CDR1 SGHRS, CDR2 YFSETQ. Trimming shortened V by 4 bases and J by 6 bases, and 13 bases separated the two germline ends. This CDR3 contains 14 residues. The chain's CDR3 is CASSGASTPGELFF. CDR3 nucleotides: TGCGCCAGCAGCGGGGCTAGTACCCCCGGGGAGCTGTTTTTT.

V is TRBV6-4 and J is TRBJ1-2; D gene unclear. The germline CDR1 and CDR2 sequences are MRHNA and SNTAGT. Trimming shortened V by 2 bases and J by 3 bases, and 16 bases separated the two germline ends. The CDR3 has 16 residues. The CDR3 here is CASSDEGEPRYYGYTF. Here the CDR3 DNA reads TGTGCCAGCAGTGACGAGGGAGAGCCACGGTACTATGGCTACACCTTC.

This chain links TRBV4-2 with TRBJ1-1, with D unclear. Between the trimmed V and J ends, which lost 0 bases and 6 bases, there was a span of 5 bases. The CDR3 sequence is 12 residues long. The V gene's germline CDR1 is LGHNA and CDR2 YNFKEQ. The DNA for the CDR3 is TGTGCCAGCAGCCAAGATAATCCTGAAGCTTTCTTT. Translated, it gives CASSQDNPEAFF.

The CDR3 here is CASRRETGVSPSYEQYF. CDR3 in DNA: TGTGCCAGCAGAAGGGAGACAGGCGTCTCCCCCTCCTACGAGCAGTACTTC. V is TRBV11-2 and J is TRBJ2-7, with a weak D call TRBD1 (6 bases). Trimming removed 6 bases from V and 0 bases from J, with 21 bases in between. The CDR3 spans 17 residues. From germline, CDR1 is SGHAT and CDR2 FQNNGV.

This clone was counted once. This chain uses TRBV5-6 with TRBJ2-5, with 7 bases aligning to TRBD1. Germline values: CDR1 SGHDT, CDR2 YYEEEE. Trimming removed 4 bases from V and 5 bases from J; junction bases left unmatched: 11. CDR3 length: 15 amino acids. The CDR3 DNA reads TGTGCCAGCAGCCGCAGACAGGGCATGGTGGAGACCCAGTACTTC. Its protein is CASSRRQGMVETQYF.

The chain recombines TRBV6-5 with TRBJ2-5; D is uncertain. The CDR3 runs 15 residues. Germline CDR1 MNHEY, CDR2 SVGAGI. Trimming left V 3 bases short and J 5 bases short, with 16 bases between. The CDR3 spells CASSYLALSMETQYF. CDR3 DNA sequence: TGTGCCAGCAGTTATCTCGCACTCTCGATGGAGACCCAGTACTTC.

This clone has only one observation. The chain joins TRBV5-1 to TRBJ2-7, with 10 bases that match TRBD1. Germline V CDR1 and CDR2: SGHRS, YFSETQ. The CDR3 extends over 16 amino acids. J gave up 9 bases and V 2 bases, and 14 bases lay outside the gene matches. DNA of the CDR3: TGCGCCAGCAGCTTTTCCGGGACAGGGGAGTTCGGCGGGCAGTACTTC. This encodes CASSFSGTGEFGGQYF. The variable domain in full, with the rest retrieved from reference TRBV5-1 and TRBJ2-7, is KAGVTQTPRYLIKTRGQQVTLSCSPISGHRSVSWYQQTPGQGLQFLFEYFSETQRNKGNFPGRFSGRQFSNSRSEMNVSTLELGDSALYLCASSFSGTGEFGGQYFGPGTRLTVT.

V usage is TRBV18 and J usage is TRBJ2-2; D gene unclear. Germline assignment: CDR1 KGHSH and CDR2 LQKENI. V lost 4 bases and J lost 6, with 6 bases in between. CDR3 length: 12 amino acids. CDR3 DNA: TGTGCCAGCTCACTCTTCGCCGGGGAGCTGTTTTTT. Translation: CASSLFAGELFF.

The chain joins TRBV7-9 to TRBJ2-7; tentative D call: TRBD1 (5 bases). CDR3 length: 12 amino acids. V lost 2 bases and J lost 7, with 9 bases in between. Germline assignment: CDR1 SEHNR and CDR2 FQNEAQ (reference sequence). CDR3 nucleotide sequence: TGTGCCAGCAGCTTAAAAGGGGCGGAGCAGTACTTC. It yields the protein CASSLKGAEQYF.

This clone was found a few times. V and J are TRBV28 and TRBJ1-5; no definite D call. CDR1 and CDR2 from the germline V gene are MDHEN and SYDVKM. The V gene lost 3 bases and the J gene lost 1 base, with 19 bases spanning the gap. The CDR3 length is 18 residues. The CDR3 region is CASSFLEPGWGSNQPQHF. The DNA for the CDR3 is TGTGCCAGCAGTTTTTTGGAGCCGGGGTGGGGAAGCAATCAGCCCCAGCATTTT.

This clone was counted once. The chain uses TRBV5-1 and TRBJ2-1, with a possible D match to TRBD1 (6 bases). CDR3 length: 14 residues. The germline gives CDR1 SGHRS, CDR2 YFSETQ. V was pared by 7 bases and J by 2 bases, with 13 bases between. The CDR3 here is CASFQGNPYNEQFF. For the CDR3, the DNA is TGCGCCAGCTTTCAGGGGAACCCCTACAATGAGCAGTTCTTC.